This T cell receptor (beta chain) was captured in a study of tumor and adjacent non-tumor tissue in lung cancer. Background on the study: Patients were aged roughly 31 to 76, nine to eleven men and 5 women, stage I to III.

This sample's RNA came from whole unsorted tissue. The CDR3 loop spans 16 amino acids. V dropped 5 bases and J dropped 10; count of bases not matched to a gene: 15. Germline CDR1 SGHNT, CDR2 YENEEA. The sample holds many counts of this clonotype. Its antigen is as yet unknown. TCRbeta libraries were built with three rounds of nested PCR, modified from ARM-PCR. TCRdb fed the multiplex PCR reads into MiXCR, producing one record per CDR3 protein. The sample has 100,000 to 150,000 distinct CDR3 sequences, approximately 66% seen once; the top ten hold about 13%. General study results and limits: Compared with tumor, normal lung showed significantly lower TCR diversity. In normal lung, the top 100 clones were significantly more dominant than in tumor.

The origin of this receptor is a man aged 25-45 years with non-small cell lung cancer. Sequences were obtained from lung tumor tissue. This chain joins TRBV11-3 and TRBJ2-1, with 9 positions matching TRBD2. Here the CDR3 DNA reads TGTGCCAGCAGCCAGGGCGGGGATCTAGCGGGGCGCGAGCAGTTCTTC. It yields the protein CASSQGGDLAGREQFF.